This entry lists 29 T cell receptor beta chains sequenced from one sample in a study of T cell changes during pregnancy in multiple sclerosis. Sequencing was performed with immunoSEQ multiplex PCR; in TCRdb, only in-frame clones are kept and a portion is missing. The sample consists of 80,000 or so clones, 85% to 95% of them appearing once. Source: peripheral blood, taken in the second trimester of pregnancy. These receptors were collected from a female donor in good health, enrolled as a control in a pregnancy study.

The gene calls are TRBV19 and TRBJ2-1, with 9 bases aligning to TRBD2. The CDR3 sequence is 15 residues long. J gave up 4 bases and V 4 bases, and 5 bases lay outside the gene matches. Germline V gene data show CDR1 as LNHDA and CDR2 as SQIVND (reference sequence). CDR3 sequence: CASSTSSGEYNEQFF. CDR3 in DNA: TGTGCCAGTAGTACATCTAGCGGGGAGTACAATGAGCAGTTCTTC.

This clone showed up just once. The chain recombines TRBV11-2 with TRBJ2-1; a weak D match, TRBD2 (6 bases). The CDR3 is 13 amino acids. Per germline, CDR1 SGHAT and CDR2 FQNNGV. The V end was cut by 1 base, the J end by 6 bases, with 7 bases between. The CDR3 DNA is TGTGCCAGCAGCTTAGCCGGGGGCAATGAGCAGTTCTTC. This translates into CASSLAGGNEQFF. Looking up the rest from reference TRBV11-2 and TRBJ2-1 gives the full variable domain: EAGVAQSPRYKIIEKRQSVAFWCNPISGHATLYWYQQILGQGPKLLIQFQNNGVVDDSQLPKDRFSAERLKGVDSTLKIQPAKLEDSAVYLCASSLAGGNEQFFGPGTRLTVL.

Comment on this clone: An end of the junction does not agree with germline; a read error may underlie this. The J gene is TRBJ2-1, the V gene TRBV28; 11 bases match TRBD2. This CDR3 has 15 residues. Germline V gives CDR1 MDHEN, CDR2 SYDVKM. CDR3 in amino acids: CASTLAGGPHNEQFF. In DNA form, the CDR3 reads TGTGCCAGCACTTTAGCGGGAGGGCCCCACAATGAGCAGTTCTTC.

This clone came up once. J is TRBJ2-7 and V is TRBV11-2; D perhaps matches TRBD2 (5 bases). Germline CDR1 reads SGHAT; CDR2 reads FQNNGV. The germline V and J ends were trimmed by 6 bases and 5 bases, with 20 bases remaining between them. The CDR3 spans 15 residues. As DNA, the CDR3 is TGTGCCAGCAGTCCGGGGTTCGCGGATTCGCACGAGCAGTACTTC. Translation gives CASSPGFADSHEQYF.

The V gene is TRBV5-5, the J gene TRBJ1-1, with 9 bases that match TRBD1. This CDR3 has 16 amino acids. J was trimmed by 4 bases and V by 2 bases; bases with no gene match: 9. CDR1 SGHKS and CDR2 YYEKEE come from the germline V gene (reference sequence). The CDR3 spells CASSFLQGAGGTEAFF. The CDR3 nucleotides read TGTGCCAGCAGCTTCCTACAGGGGGCTGGAGGCACTGAAGCTTTCTTT. Combining the CDR3 with reference TRBV5-5 and TRBJ1-1 gives the whole variable domain DAGVTQSPTHLIKTRGQQVTLRCSPISGHKSVSWYQQVLGQGPQFIFQYYEKEERGRGNFPDRFSARQFPNYSSELNVNALLLGDSALYLCASSFLQGAGGTEAFFGQGTRLTVV.

This clone occurred once. The chain employs TRBV5-1 and TRBJ1-5; possible D gene TRBD1, 5 bases. The V and J ends lost 4 bases and 4 bases respectively, with 15 bases between them. Germline-derived CDR1 and CDR2 are SGHRS and YFSETQ. The CDR3 covers 15 residues. In DNA, the CDR3 is TGCGCCAGCAGCCTGGGGGGGGAAAGAAATCAGCCCCAGCATTTT. Translation gives CASSLGGERNQPQHF.

This clone was counted once. The chain employs TRBV4-2 and TRBJ2-5; TRBD2 is a possible D gene (6 bases). The CDR3 spans 15 residues. The V gene lost 1 base and the J gene lost 5 bases, with 14 bases spanning the gap. Per germline, CDR1 LGHNA and CDR2 YNFKEQ. CDR3 nucleotides: TGTGCCAGCAGCCAAGTGCTAGGCGGGGAGGAGACCCAGTACTTC. Translating it yields CASSQVLGGEETQYF.

The chain joins TRBV28 to TRBJ2-1; TRBD2 aligns across 12 bases. V was clipped by 3 bases and J by 1 base; unmatched bases: 7. The CDR3 covers 18 residues. From germline, CDR1 is MDHEN and CDR2 SYDVKM. The CDR3 DNA reads TGTGCCAGCAGTTTCTGGCTAGCGGGAGGGGGTTCCTACAATGAGCAGTTCTTC. Protein sequence: CASSFWLAGGGSYNEQFF.

The chain carries TRBV7-2 and TRBJ1-2; 9 bases map to TRBD1. Germline assignment: CDR1 SGHTA and CDR2 FQGNSA. With 5 bases clipped from V and 7 bases from J, the junction kept 11 bases outside the gene matches. The CDR3 is 15 residues long. This CDR3 reads CASSIDGTGYGGYTF. The CDR3 nucleotides read TGTGCCAGCAGCATAGACGGGACAGGGTATGGTGGCTACACCTTC.

The rearrangement uses TRBV5-1 and TRBJ1-2; D is undetermined. Trimming removed 2 bases from V and 4 bases from J, with 15 bases in between. Germline loops: CDR1 SGHRS, CDR2 YFSETQ. CDR3 length equals 15 residues. The CDR3 protein is CASSLNPRVFYGYTF. The CDR3 DNA sequence: TGCGCCAGCAGCTTAAATCCTCGGGTCTTCTATGGCTACACCTTC.

This clone was seen a single time. The V call is TRBV7-6, the J call TRBJ1-1; D is unclear. The germline V gene encodes CDR1 SGHVS and CDR2 FNYEAQ. V dropped 2 bases and J dropped 1 base, with 8 bases sitting between them. The CDR3 contains 14 residues. The CDR3: CASSLYGENTEAFF. CDR3 bases: TGTGCCAGCAGCTTATACGGGGAGAACACTGAAGCTTTCTTT.

This chain joins TRBV28 and TRBJ2-3; 10 nucleotides line up with TRBD1. The CDR3 is made up of 13 amino acids. In germline, CDR1 is MDHEN, CDR2 SYDVKM. V lost 3 bases to trimming and J lost 11 bases; unmatched junction nucleotides: 5. The CDR3 coding sequence is TGTGCCAGCAGTTTGGGACAGGGGTCGAGGCAGTATTTT. Protein sequence: CASSLGQGSRQYF.

CDR3 in DNA: TGTGCCAGCAGGAAACAGGGGATTGCTGGCTACACCTTC. Translating gives CASRKQGIAGYTF. V gene TRBV28 combines with J gene TRBJ1-2, with 7 nucleotides matching TRBD1. Germline assignment: CDR1 MDHEN and CDR2 SYDVKM. V shed 6 bases and J 7 bases; nucleotides not matched to a gene: 8. This CDR3 region has 13 residues.

Note on this clone: Its ends do not fully match the called genes, so a read error is possible. The chain has TRBV4-2 and TRBJ2-5; 8 nucleotides align to TRBD2. The germline V gene encodes CDR1 LGHNA and CDR2 YNFKEQ. The CDR3 loop spans 15 amino acids. The CDR3 DNA sequence: TGTGCCAGCAGCCAAGGAGCGGGAGACCAGGAGACCCAGTACTTC. As protein: CASSQGAGDQETQYF.

The V and J genes are TRBV15 and TRBJ2-7; D might be TRBD1 (6 bases). The V end was cut by 8 bases, the J end by 0 bases, with 11 bases between. This CDR3 has 13 residues. Germline-derived CDR1 and CDR2 are LNHNV and YYDKDF (reference sequence). CDR3 DNA: TGTGCCACCGGCCGACAGGTCTCCTACGAGCAGTACTTC. Translating gives CATGRQVSYEQYF.

This clone was found once. This chain joins TRBV4-2 and TRBJ2-3, with 14 positions matching TRBD2. Germline V gene sequence: CDR1 LGHNA, CDR2 YNFKEQ. The J segment lost 5 bases and the V segment lost 4 bases, leaving 8 bases of the junction unmatched. The CDR3 runs to 17 residues. In nucleotides, the CDR3 is TGTGCCAGCAGCCTACCGACTAGCGGGAGGGGGGGAGATACGCAGTATTTT. Amino acid sequence: CASSLPTSGRGGDTQYF.

V gene TRBV9 combines with J gene TRBJ2-5; 8 bases line up with TRBD2. J lost 5 bases, V lost 3 bases, and 9 bases had no gene match. Per germline, CDR1 SGDLS and CDR2 YYNGEE. CDR3 length: 15 residues. The CDR3, as DNA: TGTGCCAGCAGCGGGGGACTAGATTGGGTTGAGACCCAGTACTTC. Translating it yields CASSGGLDWVETQYF.

J is TRBJ2-5 and V is TRBV7-9; the D gene is possibly TRBD2 (6 bases). This CDR3 has 15 residues. The V end lost 5 bases, the J end lost 2 bases, and 15 bases lay between the germline ends. The germline gives CDR1 SEHNR, CDR2 FQNEAQ (reference sequence). CDR3 DNA: TGTGCCAGCAGCATAAGGGCCGGGGGACAAGAGACCCAGTACTTC. Its protein is CASSIRAGGQETQYF.

V usage is TRBV29-1 and J usage is TRBJ1-5; D perhaps matches TRBD1 (5 bases). CDR1 is SQVTM, CDR2 ANQGSEA, per germline. This CDR3 comprises 13 residues. V was cut by 8 bases and J by 6 bases, with 17 bases left in between. CDR3 loop: CSSYPGKVQPQHF. For the CDR3, the DNA is TGCAGCTCATACCCAGGGAAGGTTCAGCCCCAGCATTTT.

Written as DNA, the CDR3 is TGTGCCAGTAGTATAGGGGGCGGGGACGTGGATGAGCAGTTCTTC. It yields the protein CASSIGGGDVDEQFF. This chain links TRBV19 with TRBJ2-1; D might be TRBD2 (6 bases). The CDR3 extends over 15 amino acids. Trimming removed 1 base at V and 8 bases at J, with 15 bases between. Germline-derived CDR1 and CDR2 are LNHDA and SQIVND (reference sequence).

This rearrangement joins TRBV19 to TRBJ2-1, with D uncertain. V shed 0 bases and J shed 4 bases, with 7 bases lying between them. The CDR3 runs to 14 residues. CDR1 and CDR2 (germline): LNHDA, SQIVND (reference sequence). The CDR3 DNA is TGTGCCAGTAGTATAGAATATCAGTACAATGAGCAGTTCTTC. It translates to CASSIEYQYNEQFF.

J is TRBJ2-1 and V is TRBV5-6, with D maybe TRBD1 (8 bases). The CDR3 sequence is 15 residues long. V was shortened by 3 bases and J by 7 bases, with 17 bases between the two germline ends. Germline V gives CDR1 SGHDT, CDR2 YYEEEE. The CDR3 nucleotides are TGTGCCAGCAGCTCAAGACAGGGGAGGGGGAATGAGCAGTTCTTC. Amino acid sequence: CASSSRQGRGNEQFF.

The chain joins TRBV7-9 to TRBJ2-5, with 10 bases fitting TRBD1. The CDR3 runs 14 residues. Trimming took 8 bases from V and 2 from J; bases not matched to a gene: 5. Per germline, CDR1 SEHNR and CDR2 FQNEAQ (reference sequence). CDR3 residues: CASRTGGTQETQYF. CDR3 DNA sequence: TGTGCCAGCCGGACAGGGGGGACTCAAGAGACCCAGTACTTC.

The DNA for the CDR3 is TGTGCCAGTAGTACCGGGACAGAAATCAATCAGCCCCAGCATTTT. Protein: CASSTGTEINQPQHF. The chain is built from TRBV19 and TRBJ1-5; 7 bases agree with TRBD1. Trimming removed 4 bases from V and 3 bases from J; junction bases left unmatched: 6. CDR1 and CDR2 from the germline V gene are LNHDA and SQIVND (reference sequence). The CDR3 consists of 15 residues.

This rearrangement joins TRBV5-4 to TRBJ2-7, with 16 bases fitting TRBD2. CDR3 size: 18 residues. CDR1 and CDR2 from the germline V gene are SGHNT and YYREEE (reference sequence). J was trimmed by 2 bases and V by 4 bases; bases with no gene match: 9. CDR3 region: CASSPGGTSGRVPYEQYF. The CDR3 nucleotides are TGTGCCAGCAGCCCGGGAGGGACTAGCGGGAGGGTGCCCTACGAGCAGTACTTC.

This chain connects TRBV5-4 to TRBJ1-2; tentatively, D is TRBD1 (6 bases). The CDR3 consists of 16 residues. V lost 4 bases to trimming and J lost 7 bases, with 23 bases between them. Germline V gene sequence: CDR1 SGHNT, CDR2 YYREEE (reference sequence). CDR3 DNA: TGTGCCAGCAGCACCCCCCCGGGACAAGGGAGAGGTGGCTACACCTTC. As protein: CASSTPPGQGRGGYTF.

V is TRBV27 and J is TRBJ2-7, with TRBD2 matching 9 bases. CDR1 is MNHEY, CDR2 SMNVEV, per germline (reference sequence). V was clipped by 1 base and J by 2 bases; unmatched bases: 3. The CDR3 is 15 residues long. Written as DNA, the CDR3 is TGTGCCAGCAGTTTATTAGTAGCGGGGGCCTACGAGCAGTACTTC. Encoded protein: CASSLLVAGAYEQYF.

The chain has TRBV28 and TRBJ2-7, with 7 nucleotides matching TRBD1. CDR3 length: 15 residues. Germline V lookup: CDR1 MDHEN, CDR2 SYDVKM. J was trimmed by 3 bases and V by 5 bases; bases with no gene match: 10. DNA of the CDR3: TGTGCCAGCAGTGGGGTAGACAGGGCCAACTACGAGCAGTACTTC. Amino acids: CASSGVDRANYEQYF. The whole variable domain, remainder taken from reference TRBV28 and TRBJ2-7, is DVKVTQSSRYLVKRTGEKVFLECVQDMDHENMFWYRQDPGLGLRLIYFSYDVKMKEKGDIPEGYSVSREKKERFSLILESASTNQTSMYLCASSGVDRANYEQYFGPGTRLTVT.

This clone has just one count. The rearrangement uses TRBV5-1 and TRBJ1-4; no definite D call. Per germline, CDR1 SGHRS and CDR2 YFSETQ. CDR3 length: 14 residues. V was pared by 4 bases and J by 2 bases, with 9 bases between. CDR3 nucleotide sequence: TGCGCCAGCAGCCCAATTGGCACTAATGAAAAACTGTTTTTT. Translated, it gives CASSPIGTNEKLFF.